This TCR beta chain came from a study of cytomegalovirus exposure and HLA in healthy donors. Study-level points and caveats: With later analysis, a missense DCLRE1C variant became linked to TCR beta V- and J-gene trimming. An assumption of roughly uniform sequencing depth across donors underlay the presence/absence analyses. Serostatus for CMV was the only available immune exposure information. Associated with cytomegalovirus, according to the listing, were 150 to 200 TCR beta chains.

Amplification used 60 Vbeta primers and 13 Jbeta primers. Profiled with immunoSEQ multiplex PCR; TCRdb holds only in-frame clones, not every one. The table records 95,000 to 150,000 clones, 75% to 90% of them present only once. V lost 4 bases to trimming and J lost 1 base, with 8 bases between them. Germline loops: CDR1 MGHRA, CDR2 YSYEKL. The CDR3 has 13 amino acids. Comment on this clone: No antigen is known for it.

The clonotype originates from a man aged 18 to 29 in good health and CMV-seropositive. The chain carries TRBV4-1 and TRBJ2-7; possible D gene TRBD1, 5 bases. The sample comprised PBMCs. CDR3 protein: CASSPTESYEQYF. The DNA of the CDR3 is TGCGCCAGCAGCCCGACAGAGTCCTACGAGCAGTACTTC.